This record covers a single TCR beta chain. This sample is part of a study of blood T cell repertoires in COVID-19. Clones were read by immunoSEQ multiplex PCR, and TCRdb kept only the in-frame ones, dropping some. Among approximately 200,000 clones, roughly 81% were seen once, and the ten largest hold about 3%. V was pared by 0 bases and J by 4 bases, with 12 bases between. The CDR3 loop spans 15 amino acids. Germline V gene data show CDR1 as SGHTA and CDR2 as FQGNSA. The chain carries TRBV7-2 and TRBJ1-2; no firm D call. What was sequenced was peripheral blood. The TCR sequence derives from a man aged 50-59 years who had recovered from COVID-19. The CDR3 loop reads CASSLAPGVGYGYTF. CDR3 nucleotide sequence: TGTGCCAGCAGCTTAGCGCCGGGTGTGGGCTATGGCTACACCTTC.